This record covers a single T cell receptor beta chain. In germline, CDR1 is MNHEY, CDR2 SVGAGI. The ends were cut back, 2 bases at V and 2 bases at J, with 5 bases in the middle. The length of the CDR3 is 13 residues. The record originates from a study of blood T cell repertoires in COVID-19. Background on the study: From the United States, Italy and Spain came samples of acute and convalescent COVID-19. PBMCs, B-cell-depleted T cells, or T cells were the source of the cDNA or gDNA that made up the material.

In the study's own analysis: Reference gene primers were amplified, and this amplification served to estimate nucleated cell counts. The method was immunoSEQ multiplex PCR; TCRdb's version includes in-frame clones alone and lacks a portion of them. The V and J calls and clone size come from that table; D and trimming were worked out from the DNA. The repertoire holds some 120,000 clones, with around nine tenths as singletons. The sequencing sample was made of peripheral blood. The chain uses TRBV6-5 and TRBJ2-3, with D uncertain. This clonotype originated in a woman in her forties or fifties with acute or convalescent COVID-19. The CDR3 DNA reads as TGTGCCAGCAGTTACCCAAACACAGATACGCAGTATTTT. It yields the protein CASSYPNTDTQYF.